Here is one T cell receptor (beta chain) with its context. Each CDR3 protein gets one entry after TCRdb re-called the 5' RACE reads with MiXCR. The table has approximately 35,000 distinct CDR3 sequences, around 7% seen once. These data originate in a study of early T cells in non-severe SARS-CoV-2 infection. This TCR was recovered from an adult who was a healthcare worker with PCR-confirmed SARS-CoV-2 infection or an uninfected control (not recorded which). Sequenced material: whole blood, taken at baseline.

CDR3 DNA sequence: TGTGCCAGCAGCCCTCCCCCGGGAGTTTTCCTACGAGAGACCCAGTACTTC. Protein product: CASSPPPGVFLRETQYF. This chain links TRBV5-6 with TRBJ2-5; D is possibly TRBD2 (6 bases). The V and J ends lost 4 bases and 4 bases respectively, with 23 bases between them. The CDR3 contains 17 residues. Germline-derived CDR1 and CDR2 are SGHDT and YYEEEE.